The 6 T cell receptor beta chains below all came from one sample that was sequenced in a study of T and B cells in COVID-19 patients (dated by TCRdb to 2020 to 2022). The instrument given in TCRdb is Illumina MiSeq. Multiplex PCR with BIOMED2 TRB-A/B primer pools was used to amplify TRB rearrangements. TCRdb trimmed public reads at Q25 via fastp, called clones via MiXCR and kept in-frame beta chains. Each CDR3 protein gets just one entry, which takes the most common genes and DNA from the rows behind it. This sample gives 5,000 to 5,500 distinct CDR3 sequences in total; about 19% of them show up just once. Of the sample, about 3.3% is held by the ten largest clones. TRB repertoires were amplified using 250-500 ng of genomic DNA isolated from blood. Sequencing was carried out using blood. The origin of the receptors is a human donor with active COVID-19.

The V call is TRBV11-2, the J call TRBJ2-3; no definite D call. CDR3 length equals 16 residues. Deletions cut 1 base from V and 1 base from J, with 12 bases between. From germline, CDR1 is SGHAT and CDR2 FQNNGV. The CDR3: CASSLGRLVGTDTQYF. CDR3 nucleotides: TGTGCCAGCAGCTTAGGTCGGCTAGTTGGCACAGATACGCAGTATTTT.

Judged by abundance, this clonotype is large. The J gene is TRBJ2-3, the V gene TRBV19; 8 bases line up with TRBD1. Losses at the gene ends were 3 bases for V and 5 bases for J; bases not matched to a gene: 7. CDR1 and CDR2 (germline): LNHDA, SQIVND (reference sequence). The CDR3 runs to 15 residues. CDR3 residues: CASSIPLGQGDTQYF. CDR3 bases: TGTGCCAGTAGTATTCCCCTTGGACAGGGAGATACGCAGTATTTT.

In its sample, this clonotype ranks as medium-sized. This chain uses TRBV11-1 with TRBJ1-2; a possible D gene is TRBD1 (5 bases). Looked up from germline, CDR1 is SGHAT and CDR2 is FQDESV (reference sequence). The length of the CDR3 is 12 residues. Trimming left V 5 bases short and J 4 bases short, with 8 bases between. CDR3 in amino acids: CASSPDSYGYTF. CDR3 bases: TGTGCCAGCAGCCCAGACAGCTATGGCTACACCTTC.

This clonotype was seen only a few times. The rearrangement links TRBV4-2 to TRBJ2-7; tentatively, D is TRBD2 (5 bases). CDR1 LGHNA and CDR2 YNFKEQ come from the germline V gene. There are 13 residues in the CDR3. V lost 0 bases to trimming and J lost 3 bases, with 6 bases between them. This chain's CDR3 is CASSQEGDYEQYF. The CDR3, as DNA: TGTGCCAGCAGCCAAGAGGGAGACTACGAGCAGTACTTC.

This clonotype has more than one count but fewer than ten. This sequence joins TRBV20-1 and TRBJ2-2; D ambiguous. CDR1 DFQATT and CDR2 SNEGSKA come from the germline V gene (reference sequence). This CDR3 has 13 residues. Trimming shortened V by 3 bases and J by 5 bases, and 10 bases separated the two germline ends. CDR3 DNA: TGCAGTGCTAGCCCCGACCGGACCGGGGAGCTGTTTTTT. As protein: CSASPDRTGELFF.

The chain recombines TRBV7-3 with TRBJ2-2; D assignment may be TRBD1 or TRBD2 (6 bases each). V lost 3 bases and J 1 base, leaving 9 bases between the germline ends. The CDR3 is 15 amino acids. CDR1 SGHTA and CDR2 FQGTGA come from the germline V gene. In nucleotides, the CDR3 is TGTGCCAGCAGCTTTGAGGGGGGGAACACCGGGGAGCTGTTTTTT. This sequence encodes CASSFEGGNTGELFF.